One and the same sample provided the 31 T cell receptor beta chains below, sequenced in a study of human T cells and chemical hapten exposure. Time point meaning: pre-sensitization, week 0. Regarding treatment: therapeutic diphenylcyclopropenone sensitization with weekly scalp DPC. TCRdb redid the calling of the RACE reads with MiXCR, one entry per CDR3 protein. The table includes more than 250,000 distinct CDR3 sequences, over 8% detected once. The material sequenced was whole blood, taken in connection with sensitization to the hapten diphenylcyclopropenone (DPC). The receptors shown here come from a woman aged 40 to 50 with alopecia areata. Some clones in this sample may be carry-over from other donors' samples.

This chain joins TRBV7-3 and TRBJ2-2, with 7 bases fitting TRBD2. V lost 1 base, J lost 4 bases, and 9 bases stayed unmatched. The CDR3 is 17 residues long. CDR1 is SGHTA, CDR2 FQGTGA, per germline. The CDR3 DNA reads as TGTGCCAGCAGCTTAAGTGCCGCGGGAGTACGCACCGGGGAGCTGTTTTTT. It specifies CASSLSAAGVRTGELFF.

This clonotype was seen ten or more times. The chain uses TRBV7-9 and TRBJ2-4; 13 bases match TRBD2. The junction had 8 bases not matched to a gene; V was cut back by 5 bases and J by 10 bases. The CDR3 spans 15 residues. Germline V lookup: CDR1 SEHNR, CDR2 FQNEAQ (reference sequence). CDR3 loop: CASSTGLAGERIQYF. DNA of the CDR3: TGTGCCAGCAGCACCGGACTAGCGGGAGAAAGAATTCAGTACTTC.

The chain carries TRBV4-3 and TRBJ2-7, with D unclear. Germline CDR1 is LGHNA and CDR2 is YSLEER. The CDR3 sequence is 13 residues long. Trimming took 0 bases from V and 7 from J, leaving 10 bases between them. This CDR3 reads CASSQDIDGEQYF. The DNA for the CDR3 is TGCGCCAGCAGCCAAGATATCGATGGGGAGCAGTACTTC.

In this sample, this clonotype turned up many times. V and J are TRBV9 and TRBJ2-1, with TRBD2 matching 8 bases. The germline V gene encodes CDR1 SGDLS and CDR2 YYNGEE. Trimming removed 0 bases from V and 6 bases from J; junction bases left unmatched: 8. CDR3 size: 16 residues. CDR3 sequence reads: CASSVGGGRTGNEQFF. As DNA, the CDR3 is TGTGCCAGCAGCGTAGGGGGCGGGAGGACGGGCAATGAGCAGTTCTTC.

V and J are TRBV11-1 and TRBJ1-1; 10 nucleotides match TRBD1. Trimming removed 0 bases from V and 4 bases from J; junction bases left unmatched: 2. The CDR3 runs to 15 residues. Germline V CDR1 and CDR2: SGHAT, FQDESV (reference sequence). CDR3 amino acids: CASSLAGTGVTEAFF. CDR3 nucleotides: TGTGCCAGCAGCTTAGCAGGGACAGGGGTCACTGAAGCTTTCTTT.

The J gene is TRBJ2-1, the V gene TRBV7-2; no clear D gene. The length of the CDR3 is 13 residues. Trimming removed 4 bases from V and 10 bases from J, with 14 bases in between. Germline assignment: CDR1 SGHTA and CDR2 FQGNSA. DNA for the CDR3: TGTGCCAGCAGCTCCCGGAACGTGGACGAGCAGTTCTTC. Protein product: CASSSRNVDEQFF.

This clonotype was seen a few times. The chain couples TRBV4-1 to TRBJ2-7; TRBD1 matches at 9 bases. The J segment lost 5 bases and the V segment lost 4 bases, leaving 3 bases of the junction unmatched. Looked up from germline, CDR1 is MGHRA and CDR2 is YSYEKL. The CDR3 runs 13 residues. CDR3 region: CASSRTGGNEQYF. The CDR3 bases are TGCGCCAGCAGCCGAACAGGGGGCAACGAGCAGTACTTC.

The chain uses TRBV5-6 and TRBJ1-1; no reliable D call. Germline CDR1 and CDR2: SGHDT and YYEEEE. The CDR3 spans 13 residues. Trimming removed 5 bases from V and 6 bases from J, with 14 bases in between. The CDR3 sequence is CASRAAHRAEAFF. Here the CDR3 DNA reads TGTGCCAGCAGGGCTGCTCACCGAGCTGAAGCTTTCTTT. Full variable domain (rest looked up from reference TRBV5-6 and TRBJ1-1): DAGVTQSPTHLIKTRGQQVTLRCSPKSGHDTVSWYQQALGQGPQFIFQYYEEEERQRGNFPDRFSGHQFPNYSSELNVNALLLGDSALYLCASRAAHRAEAFFGQGTRLTVV.

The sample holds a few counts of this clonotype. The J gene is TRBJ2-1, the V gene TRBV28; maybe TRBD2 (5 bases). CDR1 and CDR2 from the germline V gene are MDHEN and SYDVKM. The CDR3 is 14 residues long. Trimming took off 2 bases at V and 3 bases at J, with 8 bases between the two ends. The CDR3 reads CASSLTGNYNEQFF. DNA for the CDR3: TGTGCCAGCAGTTTAACCGGGAACTACAATGAGCAGTTCTTC.

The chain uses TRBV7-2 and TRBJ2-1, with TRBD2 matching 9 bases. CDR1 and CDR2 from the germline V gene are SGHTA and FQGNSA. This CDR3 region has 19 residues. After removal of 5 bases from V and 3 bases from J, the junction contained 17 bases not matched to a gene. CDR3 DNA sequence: TGTGCCAGCAGCCCCCTGAGGACCTCCGTGACTAGCGGCTACAATGAGCAGTTCTTC. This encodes CASSPLRTSVTSGYNEQFF.

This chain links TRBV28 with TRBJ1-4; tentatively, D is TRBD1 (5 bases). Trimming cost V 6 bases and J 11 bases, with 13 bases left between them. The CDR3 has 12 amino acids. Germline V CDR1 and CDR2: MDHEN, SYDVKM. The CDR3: CASRNAGLKLFF. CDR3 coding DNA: TGTGCCAGCAGAAATGCAGGGTTGAAACTGTTTTTT. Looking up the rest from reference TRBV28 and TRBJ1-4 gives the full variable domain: DVKVTQSSRYLVKRTGEKVFLECVQDMDHENMFWYRQDPGLGLRLIYFSYDVKMKEKGDIPEGYSVSREKKERFSLILESASTNQTSMYLCASRNAGLKLFFGSGTQLSVL.

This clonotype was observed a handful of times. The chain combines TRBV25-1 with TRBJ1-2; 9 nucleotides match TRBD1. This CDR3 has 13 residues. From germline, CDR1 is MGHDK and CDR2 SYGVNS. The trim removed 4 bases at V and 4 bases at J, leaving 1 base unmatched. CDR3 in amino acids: CASSGDRVYGYTF. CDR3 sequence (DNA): TGTGCCAGCAGTGGGGACAGGGTCTATGGCTACACCTTC.

The CDR3 loop is CASSKAINNLIGVAFF. The CDR3 nucleotides read TGTGCCAGCAGCAAAGCCATAAATAACTTGATCGGTGTCGCTTTCTTT. The chain has TRBV21-1 and TRBJ1-1. TRBV21-1 is listed as a pseudogene. The CDR3 extends over 16 amino acids.

The CDR3 here is CASHEGGSYNEQFF. The CDR3 bases are TGTGCCAGCCATGAGGGAGGGAGCTACAATGAGCAGTTCTTC. The chain employs TRBV28 and TRBJ2-1; TRBD2 matches 7 bases. CDR3 length equals 14 residues. CDR1 is MDHEN and CDR2 is SYDVKM in the germline V gene. V lost 8 bases, J lost 3 bases, and 7 bases stayed unmatched.

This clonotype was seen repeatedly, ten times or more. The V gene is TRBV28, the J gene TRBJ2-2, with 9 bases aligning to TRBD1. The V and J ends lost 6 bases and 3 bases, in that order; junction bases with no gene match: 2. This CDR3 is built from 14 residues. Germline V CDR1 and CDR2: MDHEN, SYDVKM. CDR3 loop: CASSRTGDTGELFF. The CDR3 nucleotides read TGTGCCAGCAGCCGGACAGGGGACACCGGGGAGCTGTTTTTT.

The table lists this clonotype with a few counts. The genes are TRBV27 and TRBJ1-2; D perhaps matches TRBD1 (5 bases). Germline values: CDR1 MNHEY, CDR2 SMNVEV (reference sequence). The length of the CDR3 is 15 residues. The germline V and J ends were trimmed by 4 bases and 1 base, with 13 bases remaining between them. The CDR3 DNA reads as TGTGCCAGCAGTTCCCTGACAGACGTTAACTATGGCTACACCTTC. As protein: CASSSLTDVNYGYTF.

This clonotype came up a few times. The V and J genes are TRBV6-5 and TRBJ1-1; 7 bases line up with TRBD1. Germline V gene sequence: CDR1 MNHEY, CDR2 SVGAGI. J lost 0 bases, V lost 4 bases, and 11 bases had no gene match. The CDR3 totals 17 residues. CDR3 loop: CASSSRQGPSMNTEAFF. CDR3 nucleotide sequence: TGTGCCAGCAGTTCCCGACAGGGACCGAGTATGAACACTGAAGCTTTCTTT.

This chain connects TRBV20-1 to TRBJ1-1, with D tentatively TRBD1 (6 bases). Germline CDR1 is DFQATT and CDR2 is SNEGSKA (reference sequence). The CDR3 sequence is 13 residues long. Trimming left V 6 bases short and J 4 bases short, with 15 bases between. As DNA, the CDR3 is TGCAGTGCCCAGGGACATCGGGCCACTGAAGCTTTCTTT. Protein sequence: CSAQGHRATEAFF.

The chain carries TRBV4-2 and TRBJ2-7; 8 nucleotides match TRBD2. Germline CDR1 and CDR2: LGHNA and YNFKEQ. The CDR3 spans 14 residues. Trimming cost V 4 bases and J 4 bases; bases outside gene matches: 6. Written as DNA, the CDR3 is TGTGCCAGCAGCCGAGAGCGGGAGAGGTACGAGCAGTACTTC. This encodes CASSRERERYEQYF.

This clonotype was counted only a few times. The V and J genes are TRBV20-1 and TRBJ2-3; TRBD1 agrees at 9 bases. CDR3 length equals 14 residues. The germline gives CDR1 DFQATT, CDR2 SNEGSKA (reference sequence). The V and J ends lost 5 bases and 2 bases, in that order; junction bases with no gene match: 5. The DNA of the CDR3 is TGCAGTGCTGGACGGACAGGGGCCACAGATACGCAGTATTTT. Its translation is CSAGRTGATDTQYF.

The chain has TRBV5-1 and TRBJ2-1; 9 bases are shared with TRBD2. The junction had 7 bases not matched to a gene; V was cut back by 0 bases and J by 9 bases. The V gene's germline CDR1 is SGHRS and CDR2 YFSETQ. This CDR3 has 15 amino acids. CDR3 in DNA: TGCGCCAGCAGCTTGGAATCTCTAGCGGGATTTGAGCAGTTCTTC. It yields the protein CASSLESLAGFEQFF.

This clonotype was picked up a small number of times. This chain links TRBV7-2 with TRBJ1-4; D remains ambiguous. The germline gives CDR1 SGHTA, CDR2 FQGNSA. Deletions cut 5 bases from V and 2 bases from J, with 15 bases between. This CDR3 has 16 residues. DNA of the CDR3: TGTGCCAGCAGCCGTTTGGTGGATCGCACTAATGAAAAACTGTTTTTT. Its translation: CASSRLVDRTNEKLFF.

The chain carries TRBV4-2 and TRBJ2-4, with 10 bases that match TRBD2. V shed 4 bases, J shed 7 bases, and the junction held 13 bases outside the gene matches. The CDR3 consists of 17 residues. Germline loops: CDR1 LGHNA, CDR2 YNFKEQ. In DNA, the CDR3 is TGTGCCAGCAGCCTAGTAGCGGGGGGAGGCCAAAGGAACATTCAGTACTTC. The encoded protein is CASSLVAGGGQRNIQYF.

The CDR3: CSARDPSGSNIQYF. The CDR3 coding sequence is TGCAGTGCTAGAGATCCTAGCGGGAGTAACATTCAGTACTTC. V usage is TRBV20-1 and J usage is TRBJ2-4, with 10 bases matching TRBD2. The CDR3 is made up of 14 amino acids. Germline V gene data show CDR1 as DFQATT and CDR2 as SNEGSKA (reference sequence). After removal of 0 bases from V and 7 bases from J, the junction contained 3 bases not matched to a gene.

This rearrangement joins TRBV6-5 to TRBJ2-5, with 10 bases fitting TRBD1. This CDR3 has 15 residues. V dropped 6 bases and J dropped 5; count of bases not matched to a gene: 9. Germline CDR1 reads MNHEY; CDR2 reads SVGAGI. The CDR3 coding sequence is TGTGCCAGCAGGCCGGGACAGGGGTCCGGGGAGACCCAGTACTTC. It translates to CASRPGQGSGETQYF.

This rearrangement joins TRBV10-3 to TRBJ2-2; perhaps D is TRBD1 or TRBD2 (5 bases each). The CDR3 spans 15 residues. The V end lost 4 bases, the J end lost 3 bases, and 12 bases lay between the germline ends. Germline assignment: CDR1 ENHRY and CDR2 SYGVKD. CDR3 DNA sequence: TGTGCCATCAGTGGGGGACCGCAGGACACCGGGGAGCTGTTTTTT. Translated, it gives CAISGGPQDTGELFF.

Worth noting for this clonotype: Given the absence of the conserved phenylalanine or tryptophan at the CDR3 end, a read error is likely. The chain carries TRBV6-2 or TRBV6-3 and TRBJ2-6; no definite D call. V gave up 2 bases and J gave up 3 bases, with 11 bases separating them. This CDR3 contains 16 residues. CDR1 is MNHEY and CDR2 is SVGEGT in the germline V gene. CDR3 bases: TGTGCCAGCAGTTACGTCACCGGAGTTGGGGCCAACGTCCTGACTTAC. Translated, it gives CASSYVTGVGANVLTY.

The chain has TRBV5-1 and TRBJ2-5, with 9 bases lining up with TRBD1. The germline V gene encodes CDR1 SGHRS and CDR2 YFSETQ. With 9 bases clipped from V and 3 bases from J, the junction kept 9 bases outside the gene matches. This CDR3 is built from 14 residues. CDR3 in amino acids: CATKFGTGKETQYF. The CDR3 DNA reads TGCGCCACCAAATTTGGGACAGGGAAAGAGACCCAGTACTTC.

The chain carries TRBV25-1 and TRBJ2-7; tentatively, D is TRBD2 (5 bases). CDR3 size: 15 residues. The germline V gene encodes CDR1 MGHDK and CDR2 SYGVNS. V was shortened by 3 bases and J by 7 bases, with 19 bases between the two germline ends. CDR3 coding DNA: TGTGCCAGCAGTGATTCTGGAGCCGGGGTGCGAGAGCAGTACTTC. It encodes CASSDSGAGVREQYF.

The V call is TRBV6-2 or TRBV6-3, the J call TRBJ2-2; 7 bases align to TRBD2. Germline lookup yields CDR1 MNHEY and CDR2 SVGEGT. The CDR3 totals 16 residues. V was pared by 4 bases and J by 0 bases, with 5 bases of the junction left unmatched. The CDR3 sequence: CASSSRDYSNTGELFF. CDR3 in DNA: TGTGCCAGCAGTTCCCGGGACTATTCGAACACCGGGGAGCTGTTTTTT.

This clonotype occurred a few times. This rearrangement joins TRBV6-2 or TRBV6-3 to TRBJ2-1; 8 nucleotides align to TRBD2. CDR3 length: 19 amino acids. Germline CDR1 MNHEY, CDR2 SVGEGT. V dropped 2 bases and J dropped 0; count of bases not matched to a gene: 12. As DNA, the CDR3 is TGTGCCAGCAGTTACCCGCCGACTAGCGTCATGAGCTCCTACAATGAGCAGTTCTTC. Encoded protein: CASSYPPTSVMSSYNEQFF.